This T cell receptor beta chain was recorded in a study of blood T cell repertoires in COVID-19 (dated by TCRdb to the early 2020s). Regarding the research as a whole: Samples from collaborators originated in the United States, Italy and Spain and spanned both the acute and convalescent phases of COVID-19. Sample metadata almost always included a de-identified subject ID, COVID-19 status, age in years and sex. The prospective study material was composed of cDNA or gDNA derived from T cells, B-cell-depleted T cells, or PBMCs. A freely available public database, intended as a resource for researchers studying the immune response to SARS-CoV-2, is where the repertoires were released. Where available, HLA class I and class II types were taken from metadata supplied by the sample provider and were not determined by assay-based typing. The dataset comprised deeply sampled blood TCRbeta repertoires from subjects exposed to, actively infected with, or recovered from COVID-19. The samples were drawn from the first 160 participants of the ongoing ImmuneRACE study and from more than 1,000 subjects provided by 6 global collaborators. Study-wide findings and limitations: How much clinical and demographic metadata was included differed by source and by participant, and the metadata was provided uncurated.

The immunoSEQ Assay, a bias-controlled multiplex PCR, was used to amplify TCRbeta CDR3 regions from genomic DNA. Per the original workflow: Nucleated cell counts per sample were estimated from amplification of reference gene primers within the assay. To quantify the absolute abundance of each unique TCRbeta CDR3 rearrangement, sequence reads were collapsed and filtered. Productive Simpson clonality was computed per sample as the square root of Simpson's diversity index over productive rearrangements. TCRdb provides this immuneACCESS table in a form limited to in-frame rearrangements. Some clones are lacking; in checked studies, under half of them reflect an unresolved V gene, and why the rest are absent is not known. V and J calls plus clone size are reproduced from that table; the DNA served to infer D and trimming. For this sample there are 130,000 or so clones; more than 70% appear just once. 3.9% of the sample is taken by the ten largest.

Worth noting for this clone: Its antigen specificity is not known. Base quality data are lacking; no much larger clone is found one base away. Other DNA sequences in this specimen translate into the identical CDR3.

A distance of 5 bases separates the germline ends of V and J, which lose 1 base and 4 bases respectively. The CDR3 holds 13 amino acids from the cysteine to the phenylalanine. The kept DNA is CDR3 alone, 39 bases in frame from the first base. Each collaborating institution followed its own protocols to collect whole blood in K2EDTA tubes. For TCRbeta analysis, collaborator samples were shipped as frozen whole blood, as isolated PBMCs, or as DNA extracted from either sample type. The receptor chain draws on TRBV12-3 or TRBV12-4 and TRBJ1-5, with no reliable assignment of the D segment. This sequence was found in a man between 60 and 70 years old with acute or convalescent COVID-19. The sequencing sample was made of peripheral blood. The DNA sequence is given as TGTGCCAGCAGTTTAGGGCAGAATCAGCCCCAGCATTTT. This translates into CASSLGQNQPQHF.